This T cell receptor beta chain was sequenced during a study of memory CD4+ T cells and cytomegalovirus serostatus. Study background: Donors were healthy Belgian adults, several CMV seropositive and approximately 25 seronegative.

V shed 6 bases, J shed 2 bases, and the junction held 5 bases outside the gene matches. There are 15 residues in the CDR3. From germline, CDR1 is SNHLY and CDR2 FYNNEI. The sort gate was single viable CD3+CD4+CD8-CD45RO+ cells for memory CD4+ T cells. Assay used: immunoSEQ multiplex PCR; TCRdb lists only in-frame clones, some missing. The sample yields roughly 64,000 clones, roughly three quarters seen once. Sequencing was carried out using memory CD4+ T cells from blood. This sequence originates from an adult in good health and CMV-seronegative. This sequence joins TRBV2 and TRBJ1-5, with 9 bases lining up with TRBD1. The CDR3 DNA follows: TGTGCCAGCAGCGACAGGGGGTCAGGCAATCAGCCCCAGCATTTT. It is translated as CASSDRGSGNQPQHF. Based on the CDR3 plus reference TRBV2 and TRBJ1-5, the full variable domain is EPEVTQTPSHQVTQMGQEVILRCVPISNHLYFYWYRQILGQKVEFLVSFYNNEISEKSEIFDDQFSVERPDGSNFTLKIRSTKLEDSAMYFCASSDRGSGNQPQHFGDGTRLSIL.